This section outlines one T cell receptor beta chain sequence together with its context. Its recognized antigen is unknown. One end of the junction varies from germline; a read error may be responsible. The germline V gene yields MNHEY for CDR1 and SVGEGT for CDR2. The CDR3 sequence holds 16 residues, the cysteine and phenylalanine included. The kept DNA is CDR3 alone, 48 bases in frame from the first base. Library preparation was by multiplex PCR. TCRdb names Illumina HiSeq 2500 as the instrument used. TCRbeta libraries were constructed through three rounds of nested PCR with primers (Table S4) according to protocols modified from ARM-PCR. Before sequencing, PCR products of 200-500 bp were cut from the gel and purified using the QIAquick gel extraction kit. The authors' pipeline ran thus. Trimmomatic was used to clean the reads, FLASH merged the cleaned reads into complete CDR3 sequences, and MiTCR assigned the sequences to V(D)J germline segments. Clonal diversity was computed as the inverse Simpson's index with VDJtools. In-frame sequences lacking a premature stop codon were counted as productive reads. TCRdb reworked the public reads: Q25 trimming with fastp, MiXCR clone assembly, productive beta chains retained. All rows with the same CDR3 protein become a single entry with the most common DNA and genes. The V and J calls here are based on TCRdb, not the publication. The sample contains 91,000 or so distinct CDR3 sequences, about 66% of them found a single time. Of the sample, about 17% falls within the top ten clones.

This sample stems from a study of tumor and adjacent non-tumor tissue in lung cancer (dated by TCRdb to 2017 to 2018). A note on the overall study: The cohort included around twelve adenocarcinoma, 2 squamous cell carcinoma and 1 small cell lung cancer patients. The roughly 15 enrolled patients, of whom about 10 were men and 5 were women, were aged about 30 to 80 years and were diagnosed with TNM stage I to III disease. A total of 95 million to 150 million productive TCRbeta reads were generated by sequencing, corresponding to an average of around 4 million reads per sample. The study compared bulk TCRbeta repertoires between lung tumor tissue and matched distant non-tumor lung tissue from approximately 14 lung cancer patients. For each patient, one tumor sample and one normal lung sample were taken, giving roughly 30 paired specimens that underwent TCRbeta CDR3 sequencing.

RNA was extracted from bulk unsorted tissue and checked for quality with a NanoDrop ND-1000 and an Agilent 2100. Donors were newly diagnosed lung cancer patients admitted for thoracic surgery in China between August and November 2014, without prior chemotherapy. Anyone who had undergone radiotherapy or chemotherapy before, or who had another cancer at the same time, was left out of the study. Surgical tissue pieces of roughly 1-2 cm3 were preserved in RNAlater solution and stored at -80 °C until use. Summary of the overall study and its limitations: The top 100 clones accounted for a significantly larger cumulative portion of the repertoire in normal lung than in tumor tissue. With only about 16 patients in the cohort, the authors noted that larger samples and more detailed clinical data are needed. TCR diversity (inverse Simpson) was significantly higher in tumor than in normal lung tissue (roughly 430 vs 170, P = 0.0075, Mann-Whitney U test). The methods do not name the sequencing platform or mention unique molecular identifiers. Younger patients had significantly higher TCR diversity, and higher tumor TCR diversity was associated with shorter overall and disease-free survival. Peripheral blood was not sequenced, so blood TCRbeta repertoires were not examined in the lung cancer patients of the study.

The V and J segments used are TRBV6-2 or TRBV6-3 and TRBJ2-1; TRBD2 aligns with 11 central bases. The sequencing input was lung tumor tissue. This receptor was identified in a man aged 55 to 70 with non-small cell lung cancer. The nucleotides read TGTGCAAGCAGTACCGCCGAGACTAGCGGGATCTATGAGCAGTTCTTC. This encodes CASSTAETSGIYEQFF.